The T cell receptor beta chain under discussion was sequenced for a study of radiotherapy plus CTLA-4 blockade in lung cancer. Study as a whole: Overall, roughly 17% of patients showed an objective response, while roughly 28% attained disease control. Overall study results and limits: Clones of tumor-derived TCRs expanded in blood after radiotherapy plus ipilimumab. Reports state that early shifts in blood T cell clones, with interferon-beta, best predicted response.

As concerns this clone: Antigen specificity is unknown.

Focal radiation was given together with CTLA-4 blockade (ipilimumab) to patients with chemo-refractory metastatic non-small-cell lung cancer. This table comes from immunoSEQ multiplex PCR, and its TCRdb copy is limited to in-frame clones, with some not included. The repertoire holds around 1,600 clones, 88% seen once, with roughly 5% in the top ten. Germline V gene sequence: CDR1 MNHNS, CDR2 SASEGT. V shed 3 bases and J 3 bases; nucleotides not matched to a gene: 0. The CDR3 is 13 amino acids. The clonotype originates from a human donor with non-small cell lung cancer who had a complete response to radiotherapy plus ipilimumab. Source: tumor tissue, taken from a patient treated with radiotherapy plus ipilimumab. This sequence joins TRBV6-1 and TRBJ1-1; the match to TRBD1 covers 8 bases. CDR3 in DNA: TGTGCCAGCAGTGACAGGGGGCACACTGAAGCTTTCTTT. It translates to CASSDRGHTEAFF.